The 24 T cell receptor beta chains below all came from one sample that was sequenced in a study of glioma-infiltrating T cells after dendritic cell vaccination (dated by TCRdb to the mid-2010s). Library construction relied on the immunoSEQ multiplex PCR assay. TCRdb mirrors the immuneACCESS table, restricted to in-frame sequences. Some clones are absent from its copies; in checked studies, under half trace to an unresolved V gene, and the reason for the others is unknown. Recorded for this sample are 100,000 to 120,000 clones; around 90% of them occurred a single time. Approximately 3% of the sample is taken by the ten largest. The sample's time point label, in plain terms: after dendritic cell vaccination, including at tumor progression/relapse. Sample: blood, taken after dendritic cell vaccination. The receptors come from a human donor with glioblastoma.

This clone was detected once. This sequence joins TRBV5-1 and TRBJ2-3, with D unresolved. The ends were cut back, 0 bases at V and 2 bases at J, with 10 bases in the middle. The CDR3 has 15 amino acids. Germline V gene data show CDR1 as SGHRS and CDR2 as YFSETQ. CDR3 sequence (DNA): TGCGCCAGCAGCTTGGTCCTCCTAAACACAGATACGCAGTATTTT. This gives the protein CASSLVLLNTDTQYF.

The chain recombines TRBV5-8 with TRBJ2-1, with 7 bases that match TRBD2. With 0 bases clipped from V and 4 bases from J, the junction kept 4 bases outside the gene matches. Germline CDR1 SGHTS, CDR2 YDEGEE. CDR3 size: 15 residues. CDR3 in amino acids: CASSLGLAAYNEQFF. In DNA form, the CDR3 reads TGTGCCAGCAGCTTGGGTCTAGCGGCGTACAATGAGCAGTTCTTC.

The chain links TRBV4-1 to TRBJ1-4; 8 bases agree with TRBD1. Germline V CDR1 and CDR2: MGHRA, YSYEKL. This CDR3 spans 14 amino acids. The junction had 6 bases not matched to a gene; V was cut back by 4 bases and J by 8 bases. The CDR3 region is CASSPQGAQEKLFF. For the CDR3, the DNA is TGCGCCAGCAGCCCCCAGGGGGCTCAGGAAAAACTGTTTTTT.

CDR3 residues: CASSPGSLDTEAFF. CDR3 DNA sequence: TGTGCCAGCAGTCCAGGGTCCCTGGACACTGAAGCTTTCTTT. The rearrangement joins TRBV7-9 to TRBJ1-1; D possibly corresponds to TRBD1 (5 bases). CDR3 length equals 14 residues. V was clipped by 6 bases and J by 3 bases, with 14 bases between them. The germline gives CDR1 SEHNR, CDR2 FQNEAQ (reference sequence).

Note on this clone: Without the conserved terminal phenylalanine or tryptophan, this CDR3 likely stems from a read error. The chain carries TRBV4-1 and TRBJ1-2; D is unclear. From germline, CDR1 is MGHRA and CDR2 YSYEKL. Trimming removed 2 bases at V and 4 bases at J, with 8 bases between. This CDR3 comprises 13 residues. CDR3 amino acids: CASSQPSGYGYTL. DNA of the CDR3: TGCGCCAGCAGCCAACCGAGCGGCTATGGCTACACCCTC.

The genes are TRBV5-6 and TRBJ2-7, with 10 bases fitting TRBD1. This CDR3 contains 15 residues. Losses at the gene ends were 5 bases for V and 5 bases for J; bases not matched to a gene: 10. Germline V gives CDR1 SGHDT, CDR2 YYEEEE. In nucleotides, the CDR3 is TGTGCCAGCAGTTCCGGGACAGGGGACACCAACGAGCAGTACTTC. Protein sequence: CASSSGTGDTNEQYF.

This chain links TRBV10-3 with TRBJ2-3; 8 bases are a match to TRBD2. With 0 bases clipped from V and 1 base from J, the junction kept 0 bases outside the gene matches. CDR1 and CDR2 (germline): ENHRY, SYGVKD. The CDR3 is made up of 15 amino acids. This CDR3 is CAISESSGGTDTQYF. CDR3 sequence (DNA): TGTGCCATCAGTGAGTCTAGCGGGGGCACAGATACGCAGTATTTT.

The V call is TRBV19, the J call TRBJ1-1; 9 nucleotides agree with TRBD1. This CDR3 region has 17 residues. From germline, CDR1 is LNHDA and CDR2 SQIVND (reference sequence). V trimming: 3 bases; J trimming: 4 bases; junction bases outside the gene matches: 12. The CDR3 DNA reads TGTGCCAGTAGTATCAACAGGGGGCATGTGATTGGCACTGAAGCTTTCTTT. Its protein product is CASSINRGHVIGTEAFF.

The rearrangement uses TRBV13 and TRBJ1-1; 10 bases align to TRBD1. The CDR3 consists of 13 residues. V trimming: 5 bases; J trimming: 10 bases; junction bases outside the gene matches: 7. Germline V CDR1 and CDR2: PRHDT, FYEKMQ (reference sequence). As DNA, the CDR3 is TGTGCCAGCAGCAGGGGACAGGGGATGGGAGCTTTCTTT. Translated: CASSRGQGMGAFF.

This chain joins TRBV5-4 and TRBJ1-2; TRBD1 aligns across 7 bases. The CDR3 contains 13 residues. V was clipped by 4 bases and J by 3 bases; unmatched bases: 3. Germline V gives CDR1 SGHNT, CDR2 YYREEE (reference sequence). CDR3 DNA sequence: TGTGCCAGCAGCACCAGGGGGGACTATGGCTACACCTTC. Residues: CASSTRGDYGYTF.

This clone was seen only once. J is TRBJ1-1 and V is TRBV27; 8 nucleotides align to TRBD1. CDR3 length: 13 amino acids. Germline V gene lookup returns CDR1 MNHEY and CDR2 SMNVEV (reference sequence). The V and J ends lost 6 bases and 1 base, in that order; junction bases with no gene match: 1. CDR3: CASRGQANTEAFF. The DNA of the CDR3 is TGTGCCAGCAGGGGACAGGCGAACACTGAAGCTTTCTTT.

V and J are TRBV21-1 and TRBJ2-5; no DNA check was done on the table's D call, TRBD2. TRBV21-1 corresponds to a pseudogene. The CDR3 runs to 16 residues. The CDR3 here is CASSKAEGGGQETQYF. CDR3 sequence (DNA): TGTGCCAGCAGCAAAGCAGAGGGCGGTGGTCAAGAGACCCAGTACTTC.

This clone was seen a few times. The chain employs TRBV7-2 and TRBJ2-2; TRBD2 agrees at 9 bases. CDR1 and CDR2 from the germline V gene are SGHTA and FQGNSA. This CDR3 contains 18 residues. J was trimmed by 7 bases and V by 5 bases; bases with no gene match: 17. The CDR3: CASSPSLLAGAPGGELFF. Written as DNA, the CDR3 is TGTGCCAGCAGCCCAAGTCTATTAGCGGGGGCCCCGGGCGGGGAGCTGTTTTTT.

The table lists this clone with a count of one. The V gene is TRBV5-1, the J gene TRBJ1-5; the match to TRBD1 covers 11 bases. The germline CDR1 and CDR2 sequences are SGHRS and YFSETQ. The CDR3 extends over 14 amino acids. V trimming: 4 bases; J trimming: 11 bases; junction bases outside the gene matches: 8. The CDR3 is CASSAGTGGEAQHF. CDR3 DNA sequence: TGCGCCAGCAGCGCGGGGACAGGGGGTGAAGCCCAGCATTTT. The full variable domain, in which reference TRBV5-1 and TRBJ1-5 provide the parts outside the CDR3, is KAGVTQTPRYLIKTRGQQVTLSCSPISGHRSVSWYQQTPGQGLQFLFEYFSETQRNKGNFPGRFSGRQFSNSRSEMNVSTLELGDSALYLCASSAGTGGEAQHFGDGTRLSIL.

A word on this clone: Additional DNA sequences in this sample encode the identical CDR3. The chain has TRBV7-2 and TRBJ2-7, with TRBD2 identical over 11 bases. The J segment lost 0 bases and the V segment lost 4 bases, leaving 2 bases of the junction unmatched. There are 15 residues in the CDR3. The germline CDR1 and CDR2 sequences are SGHTA and FQGNSA. For the CDR3, the DNA is TGTGCCAGCAGCTCCCTAGCGGGGGGCTCCTACGAGCAGTACTTC. Protein sequence: CASSSLAGGSYEQYF.

The chain combines TRBV20-1 with TRBJ2-7; TRBD2 aligns across 9 bases. This CDR3 region has 11 residues. Per the germline V gene, CDR1 is DFQATT and CDR2 is SNEGSKA (reference sequence). The trim removed 5 bases at V and 7 bases at J, leaving 3 bases unmatched. CDR3 coding DNA: TGCAGTGCTCTAGCGGGAAGGGAGCAGTACTTC. Translating it yields CSALAGREQYF.

This clone was counted only a few times. The chain carries TRBV19 and TRBJ1-3; TRBD1 aligns across 7 bases. The CDR3 runs to 15 residues. J was trimmed by 5 bases and V by 5 bases; bases with no gene match: 9. Germline assignment: CDR1 LNHDA and CDR2 SQIVND (reference sequence). The CDR3 loop is CASSPDRRGRNTIYF. The CDR3 nucleotides are TGTGCCAGTAGTCCGGACAGGAGGGGGCGAAACACCATATATTTT.

The gene calls are TRBV11-1 and TRBJ2-5; 8 bases fit TRBD1. Gene TRBJ2-7 matches the end of the DNA better, so the J call may be wrong. The germline gives CDR1 SGHAT, CDR2 FQDESV (reference sequence). The CDR3 is made up of 13 amino acids. The chain's CDR3 is CASIAQGANEQYF. CDR3 in DNA: TGTGCCAGCATTGCGCAGGGGGCAAACGAGCAGTACTTC.

The chain joins TRBV27 to TRBJ2-5; 13 bases are a match to TRBD2. V trimming: 5 bases; J trimming: 4 bases; junction bases outside the gene matches: 4. CDR1 MNHEY and CDR2 SMNVEV come from the germline V gene (reference sequence). The CDR3 consists of 15 residues. The CDR3 bases are TGTGCCAGCAGTCCGGGACTAGCGGGATTAGAGACCCAGTACTTC. Protein: CASSPGLAGLETQYF.

This chain links TRBV2 with TRBJ1-1; a possible D gene is TRBD1 (5 bases). Germline V gene sequence: CDR1 SNHLY, CDR2 FYNNEI. The CDR3 length is 15 residues. Trimming cost V 7 bases and J 0 bases, with 15 bases left between them. The chain's CDR3 is CASISGVVLNTEAFF. The CDR3 nucleotides are TGTGCCAGCATCTCGGGGGTGGTACTGAACACTGAAGCTTTCTTT.

Worth noting for this clone: One end of the junction does not line up with germline, which may come from a read error. The genes are TRBV6-6 and TRBJ1-2; perhaps TRBD1 as D (6 bases). Looked up from germline, CDR1 is MNHNY and CDR2 is SVGAGI (reference sequence). The CDR3 is 11 residues long. The CDR3 sequence is CASFLDSNFAF. CDR3 sequence (DNA): TGTGCCAGCTTTCTGGACAGTAATTTCGCCTTC.

The chain combines TRBV30 with TRBJ2-7, with 11 bases fitting TRBD2. The CDR3 loop spans 17 amino acids. The germline gives CDR1 GTSNPN, CDR2 SVGIG (reference sequence). The V and J ends lost 4 bases and 5 bases, in that order; junction bases with no gene match: 16. CDR3 DNA sequence: TGTGCCTGGACCAGGGCTTTGACTAGCGGGAAGGGTAACGAGCAGTACTTC. This sequence encodes CAWTRALTSGKGNEQYF.

CDR3 loop: CASSLSGLSEKLFF. The CDR3 nucleotides read TGTGCCAGCAGCTTAAGTGGGCTAAGTGAAAAACTGTTTTTT. The V call is TRBV7-6, the J call TRBJ1-4; D not resolved. The CDR3 runs 14 residues. CDR1 is SGHVS, CDR2 FNYEAQ, per germline. Trimming took off 2 bases at V and 7 bases at J, with 11 bases between the two ends.

This clone has just one count. V and J are TRBV2 and TRBJ2-2; D perhaps matches TRBD1 (6 bases). Germline CDR1 reads SNHLY; CDR2 reads FYNNEI. V lost 2 bases, J lost 3 bases, and 13 bases lay in between. The CDR3 contains 16 residues. This CDR3 is CASSEIGRGDTGELFF. The CDR3 coding sequence is TGTGCCAGCAGTGAAATCGGCAGGGGAGACACCGGGGAGCTGTTTTTT.